Listed here is a single TCR beta chain. Its cognate antigen is unknown. Trimming shortened V by 5 bases and J by 0 bases, and 23 bases separated the two germline ends. The CDR3 runs 18 residues. Germline lookup yields CDR1 DFQATT and CDR2 SNEGSKA (reference sequence). This specimen belongs to a study of molecular identifiers for immune sequencing clone quantification. In the study overall: Four portions were sequenced after RNA from about 20,000 or 100,000 naive CD8 cells was split five ways in replicates. Study outcomes and limitations: Spiked Jurkat TCR RNA from one cell was reportedly detectable among under 1.2 million naive cells.

Naive CD8 libraries used about 19,000 to 1,000,000 sorted cells and 10%, 30% or 50% RNA. The bulk TCR libraries were made with methods described before and with listed TCR primers. TCRdb reanalysed the PCR reads using MiXCR and keeps one entry per CDR3 protein. The data contain about 320,000 distinct CDR3 sequences, about 20% of them seen just once; the ten biggest clones take up about 0.79%. Sequences were obtained from naive CD8+ T cells from blood, with Jurkat cell RNA spiked in. As to subset: FACS-sorted CD8+CD4-CCR7+CD45RA+ naive T cells. The clonotype comes from a human donor in good health. Some libraries in this study had Jurkat cell RNA spiked in. This rearrangement joins TRBV20-1 to TRBJ1-3; D gene unclear. The CDR3 loop reads CSAARPRDQFSSGNTIYF. The CDR3, as DNA: TGCAGTGCTGCCCGGCCGAGGGATCAATTTAGCTCTGGAAACACCATATATTTT.